This T cell receptor (beta chain) was sequenced for a study of T cell repertoires in cytomegalovirus infection (dated 2019 in TCRdb). For context, the study as a whole: Peptide stimulations targeted recently identified HLA-C-restricted CMV epitopes, whose presentation resists viral immunomodulation, together with well-studied HLA-B-restricted epitopes. Because public TCR beta signatures pointed to carriage of CMV infection together with the matching HLA type, the HLA type of each donor mattered for the analysis.

This clonotype was counted between two and nine times. This receptor's antigen is unknown. No qualities accompany the bases; no much larger clone lies one base away. The treatment or condition label here, explained by the study, means: in vitro stimulation with specific CMV peptide epitopes to enrich CMV-specific T cells. From a lookup of the germline V gene (reference sequence), CDR1 and CDR2 are LNHNV and YYDKDF. The CDR3 contains 16 residues, cysteine and phenylalanine counted. This entry keeps only the CDR3 DNA: 48 bases, framed from base 1. V lost 5 bases and J lost 2 bases; the stretch between them is 18 bases long. For sequencing, an Illumina HiSeq 1500 was employed. The raw public reads went through TCRdb reprocessing: fastp at Q25, MiXCR clone calling, in-frame beta chains kept. When rows share a CDR3 protein, they turn into one entry using the most common DNA and genes. The sample includes 900,000 to 950,000 distinct CDR3 sequences, with approximately 30% observed a single time. The top ten hold over 10% of the sample.

Study-level results and caveats: Carriers of CMV infection plus the relevant HLA type were discriminated by the cumulative frequency of public TCR beta family members in the study cohort and in an independent 352-donor cohort. In the ex vivo response, HLA-C-restricted CMV-specific TCR beta clonotypes were dominant, and in two of eight donors the single most frequent clonotype came from this HLA-C-restricted group.

The chain was built from TRBV15 and TRBJ1-1; the D gene remains uncertain. The TCR sequence derives from a human donor in good health (CMV status not recorded). Some clones in this sample may be carry-over from other donors' samples. Sequenced here: cultured CD8+ T cells from PBMCs, sampled from culture after CMV antigen stimulation. The DNA sequence reads TGTGCCACCAGCGAAACCCGAGGCGGTGAAAACACTGAAGCTTTCTTT. It specifies CATSETRGGENTEAFF. Outside the CDR3, residues come from the reference TRBV15 and TRBJ1-1 proteins, so the full variable domain is: DAMVIQNPRYQVTQFGKPVTLSCSQTLNHNVMYWYQQKSSQAPKLLFHYYDKDFNNEADTPDNFQSRRPNTSFCFLDIRSPGLGDTAMYLCATSETRGGENTEAFFGQGTRLTVV.